The 12 T cell receptor beta chains below all came from one sample that was sequenced in a study of blood T cell repertoires in COVID-19. The assay was immunoSEQ multiplex PCR, and TCRdb's table has in-frame clones only and misses some. The sample has about 190,000 clones, 84% seen once. The sample was peripheral blood. Every receptor here comes from a human donor in a cohort sampled during active COVID-19.

The genes are TRBV11-1 and TRBJ2-2, with 9 bases matching TRBD2. This CDR3 spans 16 amino acids. After removal of 5 bases from V and 2 bases from J, the junction contained 6 bases not matched to a gene. The germline V gene encodes CDR1 SGHAT and CDR2 FQDESV (reference sequence). The chain's CDR3 is CASSLPSGANTGELFF. CDR3 coding DNA: TGTGCCAGCAGCCTTCCTAGCGGGGCAAACACCGGGGAGCTGTTTTTT.

This chain joins TRBV3-1 (or the pseudogene TRBV3-2) and TRBJ2-1; 13 bases line up with TRBD2. This CDR3 is 16 amino acids long. Germline V gene lookup returns CDR1 LGHDT and CDR2 YNNKEL (reference sequence). V gave up 4 bases and J gave up 3 bases; unmatched junction bases: 3. CDR3 in amino acids: CASSPWTSGSYNEQFF. The CDR3 bases are TGTGCCAGCAGCCCATGGACTAGCGGGAGCTACAATGAGCAGTTCTTC.

This clone was detected once. The rearrangement joins TRBV28 to TRBJ1-1; no reliable D call. This CDR3 has 14 residues. Germline V gene lookup returns CDR1 MDHEN and CDR2 SYDVKM. The V and J ends lost 5 bases and 0 bases respectively, with 10 bases between them. The CDR3 region is CASSPHTLNTEAFF. Written as DNA, the CDR3 is TGTGCCAGCAGTCCCCACACCCTGAACACTGAAGCTTTCTTT.

The rearrangement links TRBV25-1 to TRBJ1-2, with D perhaps matching TRBD1 (6 bases). From germline, CDR1 is MGHDK and CDR2 SYGVNS. V was shortened by 3 bases and J by 2 bases, with 13 bases between the two germline ends. The CDR3 runs 15 residues. As DNA, the CDR3 is TGTGCCAGCAGTGATAGGGCAGGGGCCAACTATGGCTACACCTTC. Translated, it gives CASSDRAGANYGYTF.

The chain uses TRBV5-6 and TRBJ2-3; 7 bases line up with TRBD2. Germline CDR1 SGHDT, CDR2 YYEEEE. J gave up 4 bases and V 2 bases, and 7 bases lay outside the gene matches. The CDR3 is made up of 15 amino acids. CDR3 DNA sequence: TGTGCCAGCAGCTTTGCGGGAGAGTTTGCAGATACGCAGTATTTT. It specifies CASSFAGEFADTQYF.

This clone was recorded once. The rearrangement uses TRBV30 and TRBJ2-1, with unresolved D. Germline V gives CDR1 GTSNPN, CDR2 SVGIG (reference sequence). The CDR3 loop spans 13 amino acids. Deletions cut 2 bases from V and 5 bases from J, with 10 bases between. The CDR3 sequence: CAWSPRLHNEQFF. CDR3 nucleotides: TGTGCCTGGAGTCCCCGACTGCACAATGAGCAGTTCTTC.

The V gene is TRBV29-1, the J gene TRBJ1-1; 8 bases fit TRBD1. With V trimmed by 7 bases and J by 1 base, 2 bases remained unmatched. The CDR3 extends over 12 amino acids. Germline V gene lookup returns CDR1 SQVTM and CDR2 ANQGSEA. CDR3 sequence reads: CSADRGNTEAFF. The CDR3 region has the DNA TGCAGCGCCGACAGGGGGAACACTGAAGCTTTCTTT.

This clone was seen just once. This chain joins TRBV7-9 and TRBJ1-6, with D unclear. With 5 bases removed from V and 12 bases from J, the gap between germline ends came to 11 bases. The length of the CDR3 is 12 residues. CDR1 and CDR2 from the germline V gene are SEHNR and FQNEAQ (reference sequence). CDR3 sequence reads: CASSADHRPLHF. The DNA of the CDR3 is TGTGCCAGCAGCGCCGATCACAGACCCCTCCACTTT.

The gene calls are TRBV25-1 and TRBJ2-5; 9 bases line up with TRBD1. The CDR3 is 16 amino acids. J gave up 4 bases and V 6 bases, and 12 bases lay outside the gene matches. Germline V gene sequence: CDR1 MGHDK, CDR2 SYGVNS. For the CDR3, the DNA is TGTGCCAGCAGCGTAACGCCGGGACAGGGTTTAGAGACCCAGTACTTC. Protein product: CASSVTPGQGLETQYF.

This chain connects TRBV6-4 to TRBJ2-1; 10 bases match TRBD1. From germline, CDR1 is MRHNA and CDR2 SNTAGT. Trimming took 7 bases from V and 5 from J; bases not matched to a gene: 17. This CDR3 region has 18 residues. This CDR3 reads CASTRQGAHTSGHNEQFF. The CDR3 nucleotides read TGTGCCAGCACCCGACAGGGGGCGCATACTAGCGGCCACAATGAGCAGTTCTTC.

V gene TRBV19 combines with J gene TRBJ2-3; 9 nucleotides line up with TRBD2. The V and J ends lost 4 bases and 5 bases, in that order; junction bases with no gene match: 7. CDR1 is LNHDA, CDR2 SQIVND, per germline (reference sequence). The CDR3 consists of 15 residues. As DNA, the CDR3 is TGTGCCAGTAGTACATCTAGCGGGATCGTAGATACGCAGTATTTT. Residues: CASSTSSGIVDTQYF.

The chain joins TRBV28 to TRBJ2-5, with a possible D match to TRBD1 (6 bases). With 5 bases removed from V and 2 bases from J, the gap between germline ends came to 12 bases. CDR1 is MDHEN, CDR2 SYDVKM, per germline. The CDR3 extends over 14 amino acids. The CDR3 DNA follows: TGTGCCAGCAGTGAAACAGGGTTTCAAGAGACCCAGTACTTC. It yields the protein CASSETGFQETQYF.